Listed below are T cell receptor beta chains from one sample, sequenced in a study of T cell changes during pregnancy in multiple sclerosis. Using immunoSEQ multiplex PCR, the repertoire was profiled, and TCRdb retains in-frame clones only, with some absent. The sample holds some 90,000 clones, about nine tenths seen once. The sequenced sample was peripheral blood, obtained after pregnancy. These receptors were taken from a female donor in good health, enrolled as a control in a pregnancy study. Each CDR3 is given with its conserved first and last residue. D genes are given only for firm matches. The listing skips clone size in some rows; elsewhere it reads once, few, many or a size class.

V: TRBV9; J: TRBJ2-5; size: NA; length: 15; D: TRBD1; DNA: TGTGCCAGCAGCGCGGGACAGGGCAGTCGGGAGACCCAGTACTTC; CDR3: CASSAGQGSRETQYF
V: TRBV4-3; J: TRBJ1-2; size: NA; length: 14; D: TRBD1; DNA: TGCGCCAGCAGCCATGCCGACAGGGGGAGAGGCTACACCTTC; CDR3: CASSHADRGRGYTF
V: TRBV18; J: TRBJ1-2; size: NA; length: 15; D: TRBD1; DNA: TGTGCCAGCTCACCACCGACAGGGGGAGCCTATGGCTACACCTTC; CDR3: CASSPPTGGAYGYTF
V: TRBV18; J: TRBJ1-2; size: NA; length: 18; D: TRBD1; DNA: TGTGCCAGCTCACCACTCGGGACAGGGGACCTCCCGAACTATGGCTACACCTTC; CDR3: CASSPLGTGDLPNYGYTF
V: TRBV7-8; J: TRBJ2-7; size: NA; length: 15; D: NA; DNA: TGTGCCAGCAGCTTAGGGTTTAGCGGAAACTACGAGCAGTACTTC; CDR3: CASSLGFSGNYEQYF
V: TRBV7-3; J: TRBJ2-3; size: NA; length: 15; D: NA; DNA: TGTGCCAGCAGCTTCCAAGGACAGCCCACAGATACGCAGTATTTT; CDR3: CASSFQGQPTDTQYF
V: TRBV7-2; J: TRBJ2-1; size: once; length: 15; D: NA; DNA: TGTGCCAGCGGGGGAATTGGCGGGGCCTTCAATGAGCAGTTCTTC; CDR3: CASGGIGGAFNEQFF
V: TRBV14; J: TRBJ2-3; size: NA; length: 16; D: NA; DNA: TGTGCCAGCAGCCAAGAGAGGTACGGGAGCACAGATACGCAGTATTTT; CDR3: CASSQERYGSTDTQYF
V: TRBV13; J: TRBJ2-5; size: NA; length: 14; D: NA; DNA: TGTGCCAGCAGCTACGACTCGGGGGAAGAGACCCAGTACTTC; CDR3: CASSYDSGEETQYF
V: TRBV5-6; J: TRBJ1-2; size: NA; length: 14; D: NA; DNA: TGTGCCAGCAGCTTGTTCGGAGCTAACTATGGCTACACCTTC; CDR3: CASSLFGANYGYTF
V: TRBV27; J: TRBJ2-1; size: NA; length: 16; D: TRBD2; DNA: TGTGCCAGCAGTTTCTATCTAGCGGGGGGGAACAATGAGCAGTTCTTC; CDR3: CASSFYLAGGNNEQFF
V: TRBV18; J: TRBJ1-1; size: few; length: 14; D: NA; DNA: TGTGCCAGCTCCACAGTAGGGGCCGACACTGAAGCTTTCTTT; CDR3: CASSTVGADTEAFF
V: TRBV18; J: TRBJ1-1; size: once; length: 16; D: TRBD1; DNA: TGTGCCAGCTCACCGGACAGGGCCCGTTCAAACACTGAAGCTTTCTTT; CDR3: CASSPDRARSNTEAFF
V: TRBV15; J: TRBJ2-5; size: once; length: 16; D: TRBD2; DNA: TGTGCCACCAGCGGCCCGACTAGCGGGGTTCGAGAGACCCAGTACTTC; CDR3: CATSGPTSGVRETQYF
V: TRBV15; J: TRBJ1-5; size: NA; length: 15; D: NA; DNA: TGTGCCACCAGCAGAGACCGACAGAAGAATCAGCCCCAGCATTTT; CDR3: CATSRDRQKNQPQHF
V: TRBV28; J: TRBJ1-1; size: NA; length: 14; D: TRBD1; DNA: TGTGCCAGCAGTCCCACGGGGACAGCCTTTGAAGCTTTCTTT; CDR3: CASSPTGTAFEAFF
V: TRBV4-3; J: TRBJ2-1; size: few; length: 15; D: NA; DNA: TGCGCCAGCAGCCAAGAACACAGCTCCTACAATGAGCAGTTCTTC; CDR3: CASSQEHSSYNEQFF
V: TRBV6-4; J: TRBJ2-3; size: NA; length: 18; D: TRBD2; DNA: TGTGCCAGTCAGGCCCCGGGACTAGCGGGGGGGCAGGGAGATACGCAGTATTTT; CDR3: CASQAPGLAGGQGDTQYF
V: TRBV14; J: TRBJ1-1; size: NA; length: 13; D: NA; DNA: TGTGCCAGCAGCCAGGCCTTGAACACTGAAGCTTTCTTT; CDR3: CASSQALNTEAFF
V: TRBV5-4; J: TRBJ2-7; size: NA; length: 15; D: NA; DNA: TGTGCCAGCAGCCCGGAGGGGTCTTTCTCCTACGAGCAGTACTTC; CDR3: CASSPEGSFSYEQYF
V: TRBV19; J: TRBJ2-3; size: NA; length: 11; D: NA; DNA: TGTGCCAGTAGTATCGGGTATACGCAGTATTTT; CDR3: CASSIGYTQYF
V: TRBV7-2; J: TRBJ1-1; size: NA; length: 15; D: TRBD1; DNA: TGTGCCAGCAGCACTCGACAGGGGAGGGGCACTGAAGCTTTCTTT; CDR3: CASSTRQGRGTEAFF
V: TRBV4-2; J: TRBJ1-6; size: NA; length: 14; D: TRBD1; DNA: TGTGCCAGCAGCCAACCGACAGGGGAGTCCTTCCTCCACTTT; CDR3: CASSQPTGESFLHF
V: TRBV6-1; J: TRBJ2-2; size: NA; length: 14; D: NA; DNA: TGTGCCAGCGGTGCAGGGATTCGTTCCGGGGAGCTGTTTTTT; CDR3: CASGAGIRSGELFF
V: TRBV4-3; J: TRBJ1-6; size: NA; length: 17; D: NA; DNA: TGCGCCAGCAGCCGAGAAGGGGAGGGACCCCCTAATTCACCCCTCCACTTT; CDR3: CASSREGEGPPNSPLHF
V: TRBV12-5; J: TRBJ2-5; size: NA; length: 15; D: NA; DNA: TGTGCTAGTGGTTTGGTACGGGGTATTGGGGAGACCCAGTACTTC; CDR3: CASGLVRGIGETQYF
V: TRBV19; J: TRBJ2-5; size: NA; length: 14; D: TRBD2; DNA: TGTGCCAGTAGCAGACTAGCGGGGGCCCGGGAGCAGTACTTC; CDR3: CASSRLAGAREQYF
V: TRBV6-6; J: TRBJ1-4; size: NA; length: 14; D: TRBD1; DNA: TGTGCCACAAGTACGGGACAGACTAATGAAAAACTGTTTTTT; CDR3: CATSTGQTNEKLFF
V: TRBV19; J: TRBJ2-2; size: NA; length: 15; D: NA; DNA: TGTGCCAGTACCAAAACCCCCAGGAACACCGGGGAGCTGTTTTTT; CDR3: CASTKTPRNTGELFF
V: TRBV7-9; J: TRBJ2-1; size: NA; length: 14; D: NA; DNA: TGTGCCAGCAATACAATCTACGGACTAACCGAGCAGTTCTTC; CDR3: CASNTIYGLTEQFF
V: TRBV7-2; J: TRBJ1-6; size: NA; length: 15; D: NA; DNA: TGTGCCAGCAGGCGGGACTTTGGGTATAATTCACCCCTCCACTTT; CDR3: CASRRDFGYNSPLHF
V: TRBV11-1; J: TRBJ1-1; size: NA; length: 14; D: TRBD1; DNA: TGTGCCAGCAGCGCAAGTAGACAGGGGTTTAAAGCTTTCTTT; CDR3: CASSASRQGFKAFF
V: TRBV4-3; J: TRBJ2-1; size: NA; length: 13; D: NA; DNA: TGCGCCAGCAGCCAAGTTGGGGGCGATGAGCAGTTCTTC; CDR3: CASSQVGGDEQFF